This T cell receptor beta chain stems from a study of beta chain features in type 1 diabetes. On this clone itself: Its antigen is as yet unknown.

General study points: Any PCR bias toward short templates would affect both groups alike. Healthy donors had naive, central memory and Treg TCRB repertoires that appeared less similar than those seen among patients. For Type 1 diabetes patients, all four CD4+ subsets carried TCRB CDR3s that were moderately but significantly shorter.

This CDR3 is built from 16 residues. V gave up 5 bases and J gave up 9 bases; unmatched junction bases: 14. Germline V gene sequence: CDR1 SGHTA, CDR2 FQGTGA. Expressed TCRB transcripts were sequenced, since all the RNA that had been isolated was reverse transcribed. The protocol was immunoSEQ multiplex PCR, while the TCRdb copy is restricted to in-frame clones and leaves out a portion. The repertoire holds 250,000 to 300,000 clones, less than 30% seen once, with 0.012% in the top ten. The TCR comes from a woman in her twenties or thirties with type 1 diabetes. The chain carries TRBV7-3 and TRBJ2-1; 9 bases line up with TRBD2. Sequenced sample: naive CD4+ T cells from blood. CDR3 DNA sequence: TGTGCCAGCAGCACGACAGCGGGAGGAGTTTCGATTGAGCAGTTCTTC. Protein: CASSTTAGGVSIEQFF.